These T cell receptor beta chains were read from a single sample in a study of OX40 agonist ivuxolimab in advanced cancers. This table comes from immunoSEQ multiplex PCR, and its TCRdb copy is limited to in-frame clones, with some not included. The data hold 35,000 to 45,000 clones, with 82% observed a single time. Sequenced material: CD4+ or CD8+ T cells sorted from blood, taken in a trial of the OX40 agonist ivuxolimab. All receptors derive from an adult with an advanced solid tumor such as melanoma, head and neck, liver or kidney cancer. Both conserved end residues are part of each CDR3. A D gene is named only where the DNA matches it firmly. Clone size appears in some rows only: once, few, many, or a class for an expanded clone.

>few|14|TRBV6-1|NA|TRBJ2-1
TGTGCCAGCACCCGAATAAACTCCTACAATGAGCAGTTCTTC
CASTRINSYNEQFF
>NA|13|TRBV12-5|NA|TRBJ2-7
TGTGCTAGTGTGTACGCGAACTCCTACGAGCAGTACTTC
CASVYANSYEQYF
>NA|12|TRBV18|NA|TRBJ2-7
TGTGCCAGCTCCCCCTCGGCCGACGAGCAGTACTTC
CASSPSADEQYF
>NA|18|TRBV4-3|TRBD2|TRBJ2-3
TGCGCCAGCAGCCAATTAGTCCCTACTAGCGGGGGGGTAGATACGCAGTATTTT
CASSQLVPTSGGVDTQYF
>few|17|TRBV4-1|TRBD1|TRBJ1-6
TGCGCCAGCAGCCAAGATGGGGGCGGGACAGGGGAGTCACCCCTCCACTTT
CASSQDGGGTGESPLHF
>NA|15|TRBV2|TRBD2|TRBJ2-3
TGTGCCAGCATACGGGCGGGGGGCCTCACAGATACGCAGTATTTT
CASIRAGGLTDTQYF
>few|18|TRBV5-1|TRBD2|TRBJ2-1
TGCGCCAGCATCGATGGGACTAGCGGGGCAACATACTACAATGAGCAGTTCTTC
CASIDGTSGATYYNEQFF
>NA|13|TRBV7-3|TRBD1|TRBJ2-3
TGTGCCAGCAGCCCCGGGGACAGACATACGCAGTATTTT
CASSPGDRHTQYF
>NA|17|TRBV5-1|TRBD2|TRBJ2-3
TGCGCCAGCAGCTTGGTAAGGCAGCGGGACCCCACAGATACGCAGTATTTT
CASSLVRQRDPTDTQYF
>few|15|TRBV11-1|NA|TRBJ2-1
TGTGCCAGCAGCTTAGGAGGGAGTACCTACAATGAGCAGTTCTTC
CASSLGGSTYNEQFF
>NA|13|TRBV29-1|NA|TRBJ2-7
TGCAGCGTTGGTGAGGGATATGCGTACGAGCAGTACTTC
CSVGEGYAYEQYF
>NA|14|TRBV27|NA|TRBJ1-2
TGTGCCAGCAGGACGCGTAGGGGGGCACGGGGCTACACCTTC
CASRTRRGARGYTF
>NA|14|TRBV4-3|NA|TRBJ1-6
TGCGCCAGCAGCCAAGATTATCGGGTTTCACCCCTCCACTTT
CASSQDYRVSPLHF
>NA|13|TRBV7-8|NA|TRBJ1-1
TGTGCCAGCAGCTTAGGGGGGACCACTGAAGCTTTCTTT
CASSLGGTTEAFF
>NA|16|TRBV2|TRBD2|TRBJ2-2
TGTGCCAGCAGTGAAAGGGTGGGACTAGGACCCGGGGAGCTGTTTTTT
CASSERVGLGPGELFF
>NA|16|TRBV7-2|NA|TRBJ2-2
TGTGCCAGCAGCTTAACAAGGGGGGGCCACACCGGGGAGCTGTTTTTT
CASSLTRGGHTGELFF
>once|15|TRBV27|NA|TRBJ1-5
TGTGCCAGCAGTTTATTGGGGGCACCGGGTCAGCCCCAGCATTTT
CASSLLGAPGQPQHF
>NA|15|TRBV14|NA|TRBJ1-2
TGTGCCAGCAGCCCCGGCGGAGGGACCGGCTATGGCTACACCTTC
CASSPGGGTGYGYTF
>few|15|TRBV28|TRBD1|TRBJ2-7
TGTGCCAGCAGTTCGCCGGGACAGGGGTACGACGAGCAGTACTTC
CASSSPGQGYDEQYF
>NA|14|TRBV19|TRBD1|TRBJ2-7
TGTGCCAGTAGTATTCGAGACAGGGGGTACGAGCAGTACTTC
CASSIRDRGYEQYF
>NA|14|TRBV5-1|NA|TRBJ2-5
TGCGCCAGCAGCTTGGGGGCGGCTCAAGAGACCCAGTACTTC
CASSLGAAQETQYF
>NA|14|TRBV28|NA|TRBJ1-3
TGTGCCAGCAGTTCGTTCTATTCTGGAAACACCATATATTTT
CASSSFYSGNTIYF
>NA|15|TRBV6-1|TRBD2|TRBJ2-1
TGTGCCAGCTTGCGGGGCGGGAGATCCGCCAATGAGCAGTTCTTC
CASLRGGRSANEQFF
>NA|15|TRBV6-5|TRBD1|TRBJ1-5
TGTGCCAGCAGTTACAATCGACAGGGGAATCAGCCCCAGCATTTT
CASSYNRQGNQPQHF
>NA|18|TRBV19|TRBD1|TRBJ2-5
TGTGCTGTCTCGCGGGTGACAGGGGGTACGGGGAACCAAGAGACCCAGTACTTC
CAVSRVTGGTGNQETQYF
>NA|12|TRBV27|NA|TRBJ2-3
TGTGCCAGCAACCCCCCCTCGGATACGCAGTATTTT
CASNPPSDTQYF
>NA|13|TRBV28|NA|TRBJ2-7
TGTGCCAGCAGGGGGGGCAGCTCCTACGAGCAGTACTTC
CASRGGSSYEQYF
>NA|18|TRBV7-2|NA|TRBJ1-6
TGTGCCAGCAGCCCGGGACATCGGGGTATCTCCTATAATTCACCCCTCCACTTT
CASSPGHRGISYNSPLHF
>few|17|TRBV6-4|TRBD1|TRBJ2-5
TGTGCCAGCAGTGACTCGAATAGGGGGCGGAGGTGGGAGACCCAGTACTTC
CASSDSNRGRRWETQYF
>NA|18|TRBV7-2|TRBD2|TRBJ2-7
TGTGCCAGCAGCTTACGTCTCGGGGTAGCGGGGGGCTCCTACGAGCAGTACTTC
CASSLRLGVAGGSYEQYF
>NA|11|TRBV25-1|NA|TRBJ1-1
TGTGCCAGCAGTCCGGGCACTGAAGCTTTCTTT
CASSPGTEAFF
>NA|12|TRBV10-3|NA|TRBJ1-1
TGTGCCATCAGCGCGCTGAACACTGAAGCTTTCTTT
CAISALNTEAFF
>NA|18|TRBV28|TRBD2|TRBJ2-7
TGTGCCAGCAGACCTCTGGGGCTAGCGGGAAAGGTCCGGTACGAGCAGTACTTC
CASRPLGLAGKVRYEQYF
>NA|14|TRBV5-4|NA|TRBJ1-1
TGTGCCAGCAGCGGAGGGGTTAGAGACACTGAAGCTTTCTTT
CASSGGVRDTEAFF
>NA|14|TRBV7-2|TRBD2|TRBJ2-3
TGTGCCAGCAGCCGTACTAGCGGCCCAGATACGCAGTATTTT
CASSRTSGPDTQYF
>NA|12|TRBV9|NA|TRBJ1-5
TGTGCCAGCAGCGGGGGTGATCAGCCCCAGCATTTT
CASSGGDQPQHF
>few|16|TRBV7-9|NA|TRBJ2-7
TGTGCCAGCAGTATGGACAGCCTCGGGCCTTCCTACGAGCAGTACTTC
CASSMDSLGPSYEQYF
>NA|17|TRBV27|NA|TRBJ2-4
TGTGCCAGCACCGCCGTAGGGGGAAGGGGAGCCAAAAACATTCAGTACTTC
CASTAVGGRGAKNIQYF
>NA|16|TRBV5-4|TRBD1|TRBJ2-6
TGTGCCAGCAGCTCACAGGGGGCGCATGGGGCCAACGTCCTGACTTTC
CASSSQGAHGANVLTF
>NA|15|TRBV27|NA|TRBJ2-7
TGTGCCAGCAGTTTAAGGGGAACAGGGACCTACGAGCAGTACTTC
CASSLRGTGTYEQYF
>NA|18|TRBV6-1|NA|TRBJ2-6
TGTGCCAGCAGTGTCCATTCCGCCATGTCCTCTGGGGCCAACGTCCTGACTTTC
CASSVHSAMSSGANVLTF
>few|13|TRBV27|NA|TRBJ2-7
TGTGCCAGCAGTTTATCGACTAACTACGAGCAGTACTTC
CASSLSTNYEQYF
>once|15|TRBV5-4|TRBD1|TRBJ2-7
TGTGCCAGCAGCGCCGGACAGGGTGTAGGGTACGAGCAGTACTTC
CASSAGQGVGYEQYF
>NA|16|TRBV23-1|NA|TRBJ1-5
TGCGCCAGCAGCCCAACCGGTCGGAGGGGCAATCAGCCCCAGCATTTT
CASSPTGRRGNQPQHF
>NA|16|TRBV28|TRBD2|TRBJ2-3
TGTGCCAGCAGCCCCGGGACTAGCGGGAGATCAGATACGCAGTATTTT
CASSPGTSGRSDTQYF
>NA|14|TRBV7-2|TRBD2|TRBJ2-1
TGTGCCAGCAGCTTAGACCCGGGAGGGCCGGGGCAGTTCTTC
CASSLDPGGPGQFF
>NA|13|TRBV19|NA|TRBJ2-7
TGTGCCAGTAGTATAATGCCAGCCTACGAGCAGTACTTC
CASSIMPAYEQYF
>NA|18|TRBV7-9|TRBD1|TRBJ2-3
TGTGCCAGCAGCTTACACGTAAGACAGGGGAGGAACACAGATACGCAGTATTTT
CASSLHVRQGRNTDTQYF
>NA|13|TRBV6-5|TRBD1|TRBJ1-4
TGTGCCAGTTGTGACAGGGTGGGTGAAAAACTGTTTTTT
CASCDRVGEKLFF
>NA|12|TRBV27|NA|TRBJ1-5
TGTGCCAGCAGTGGAGGTAATCAGCCCCAGCATTTT
CASSGGNQPQHF
>few|15|TRBV27|TRBD1|TRBJ1-1
TGTGCCAGCAGTTCATGGGACAGGGTGGAAACTGAAGCTTTCTTT
CASSSWDRVETEAFF
>NA|18|TRBV19|TRBD1|TRBJ1-2
TGTGCCAGTAGTTCCCCCCGGACAGGGAGGGATCTGACCTATGGCTACACCTTC
CASSSPRTGRDLTYGYTF
>many|13|TRBV2|NA|TRBJ2-7
TGTGCCAGCAGTGAAGGACAGTCCTACGAGCAGTACTTC
CASSEGQSYEQYF
>NA|16|TRBV28|NA|TRBJ2-3
TGTGCCAGCAGTTTATATGGTAGCGGTTCCACAGATACGCAGTATTTT
CASSLYGSGSTDTQYF
>NA|14|TRBV9|NA|TRBJ2-1
TGTGCCAGCAGCTCCCTGGGCAGGTACAATGAGCAGTTCTTC
CASSSLGRYNEQFF
>NA|15|TRBV27|NA|TRBJ1-1
TGTGCCAGCAGTCCCGCAGGAGTTACGAACACTGAAGCTTTCTTT
CASSPAGVTNTEAFF
>NA|16|TRBV27|NA|TRBJ2-7
TGTGCCAGCAGTTTATTCCCCGGAGAAGGCTCCTACGAGCAGTACTTC
CASSLFPGEGSYEQYF
>once|15|TRBV27|NA|TRBJ1-2
TGTGCCAGCAGTTTAAGTGAAGACGGTAGCTATGGCTACACCTTC
CASSLSEDGSYGYTF